This T cell receptor (beta chain) came from a study of a mutant IDH1 vaccine in newly diagnosed glioma. Overall study context: Vaccine dosing followed radiotherapy by 4-6 weeks, or accompanied temozolomide cycles.

Assay used: immunoSEQ multiplex PCR; TCRdb lists only in-frame clones, some missing. There are approximately 100,000 clones in the sample; about 90% occur only once, and approximately 0.8% lies in the top ten. Time point: week 47, end of study. Vaccinated patients received 300 ug of mutant IDH1 20-mer peptide per dose, with topical imiquimod. Remarks on this clone: Its target is not known.

V gave up 4 bases and J gave up 1 base; unmatched junction bases: 10. Germline V gene lookup returns CDR1 SGHNT and CDR2 YYREEE (reference sequence). This CDR3 has 17 residues. The material sequenced was PBMCs, taken from a glioma patient whose treatment included an IDH1 peptide vaccine. The sequence was obtained from a woman aged 50 to 60 with glioma. The chain has TRBV5-4 and TRBJ2-4; 8 bases align to TRBD2. The CDR3 region has the DNA TGTGCCAGCAGCGCCTTTAGCGGGGACCCTGCCAAAAACATTCAGTACTTC. Its protein product is CASSAFSGDPAKNIQYF.